This TCR beta chain is drawn from a study of T cells in Graves' hyperthyroidism and ophthalmopathy. TCR beta CDR3 regions were amplified from RNA transcripts. HTBI primers were used for first-round RT-PCR of the TCR CDR3. TCRdb re-analysed the multiplex PCR reads in MiXCR, keeping a single row per CDR3 protein. This table holds about 360,000 distinct CDR3 sequences, roughly an eighth found once. Germline-derived CDR1 and CDR2 are WSHSY and SAAADI. The CDR3 contains 17 residues. V was trimmed by 0 bases and J by 8 bases, leaving 19 bases between them. This receptor was identified in a woman under 30 with Graves' hyperthyroidism. This chain joins TRBV10-2 and TRBJ1-4; D is unresolved. The source material was blood. CDR3 sequence reads: CASSESGRTHPSEKLFF. Written as DNA, the CDR3 is TGCGCCAGCAGTGAGTCCGGAAGGACCCACCCTTCGGAAAAACTGTTTTTT.